This T cell receptor beta chain emerged from a study of T cells in Graves' hyperthyroidism and ophthalmopathy. V was shortened by 6 bases and J by 2 bases, with 9 bases between the two germline ends. The CDR3 consists of 13 residues. Germline CDR1 reads MNHEY; CDR2 reads SMNVEV (reference sequence). Researchers took RNA transcripts and amplified the TCR beta CDR3 regions from them. During a first-round RT-PCR of the TCR CDR3, the HTBI primer set was used. TCRdb reprocessed the multiplex PCR reads via MiXCR and lists one record per CDR3 protein. The sample holds 450,000 to 500,000 distinct CDR3 sequences, under 25% seen once. With regard to this clonotype: A read error is possible here, since a much larger clone lies one base away.

Sequenced: blood. This receptor was taken from a woman aged 70 to 79 with Graves' ophthalmopathy. The J gene is TRBJ2-3, the V gene TRBV27; D gene uncertain. DNA for the CDR3: TGTGCCAGCAGGAACCGGGTCACAGATACGCAGTATTTT. Translated, it gives CASRNRVTDTQYF.